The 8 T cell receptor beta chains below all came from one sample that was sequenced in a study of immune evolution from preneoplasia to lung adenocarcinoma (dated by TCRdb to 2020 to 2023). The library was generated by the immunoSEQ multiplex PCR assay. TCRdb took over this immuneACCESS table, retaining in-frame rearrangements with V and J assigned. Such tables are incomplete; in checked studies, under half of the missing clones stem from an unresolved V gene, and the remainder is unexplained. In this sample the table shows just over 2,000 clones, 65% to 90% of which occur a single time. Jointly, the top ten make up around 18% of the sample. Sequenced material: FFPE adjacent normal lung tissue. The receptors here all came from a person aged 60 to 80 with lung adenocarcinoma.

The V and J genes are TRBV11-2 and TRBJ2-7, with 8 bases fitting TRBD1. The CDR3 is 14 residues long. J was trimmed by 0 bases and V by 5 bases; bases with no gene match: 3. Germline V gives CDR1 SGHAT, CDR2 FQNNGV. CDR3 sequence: CASSNRGTSYEQYF. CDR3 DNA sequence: TGTGCCAGCAGCAACAGGGGGACCTCCTACGAGCAGTACTTC.

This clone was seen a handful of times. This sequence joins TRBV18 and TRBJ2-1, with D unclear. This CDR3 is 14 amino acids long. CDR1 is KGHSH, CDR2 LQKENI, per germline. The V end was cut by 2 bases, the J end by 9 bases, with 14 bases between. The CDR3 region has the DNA TGTGCCAGCTCACCATCAAGGGCCCAGGTTGAGCAGTTCTTC. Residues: CASSPSRAQVEQFF.

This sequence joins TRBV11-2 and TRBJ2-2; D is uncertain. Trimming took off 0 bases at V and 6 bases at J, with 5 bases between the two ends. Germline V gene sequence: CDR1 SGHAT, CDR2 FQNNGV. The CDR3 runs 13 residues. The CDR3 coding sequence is TGTGCCAGCAGCTTAGATCGCCCCGGGGAGCTGTTTTTT. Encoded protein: CASSLDRPGELFF. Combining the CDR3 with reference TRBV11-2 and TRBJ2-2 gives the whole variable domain EAGVAQSPRYKIIEKRQSVAFWCNPISGHATLYWYQQILGQGPKLLIQFQNNGVVDDSQLPKDRFSAERLKGVDSTLKIQPAKLEDSAVYLCASSLDRPGELFFGEGSRLTVL.

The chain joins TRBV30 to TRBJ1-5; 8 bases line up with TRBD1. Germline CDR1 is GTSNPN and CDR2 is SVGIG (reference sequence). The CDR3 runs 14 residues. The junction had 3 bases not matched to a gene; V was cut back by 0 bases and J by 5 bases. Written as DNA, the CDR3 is TGTGCCTGGAGTGTTGGACAGGGCGATCAGCCCCAGCATTTT. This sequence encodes CAWSVGQGDQPQHF.

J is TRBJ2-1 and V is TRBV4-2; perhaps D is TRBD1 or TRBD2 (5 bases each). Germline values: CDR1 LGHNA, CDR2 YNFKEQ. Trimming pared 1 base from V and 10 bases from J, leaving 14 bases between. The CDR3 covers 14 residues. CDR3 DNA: TGTGCCAGCAGCCAAGGGGGGACGGGCTCGGAGCAGTTCTTC. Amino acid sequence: CASSQGGTGSEQFF.

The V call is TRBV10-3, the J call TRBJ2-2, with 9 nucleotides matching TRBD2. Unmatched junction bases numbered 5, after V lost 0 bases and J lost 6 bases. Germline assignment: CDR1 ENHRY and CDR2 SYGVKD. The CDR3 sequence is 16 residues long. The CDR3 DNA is TGTGCCATCAGTGAGTCGGGACTAGCTAGGGCCGGGGAGCTGTTTTTT. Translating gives CAISESGLARAGELFF.

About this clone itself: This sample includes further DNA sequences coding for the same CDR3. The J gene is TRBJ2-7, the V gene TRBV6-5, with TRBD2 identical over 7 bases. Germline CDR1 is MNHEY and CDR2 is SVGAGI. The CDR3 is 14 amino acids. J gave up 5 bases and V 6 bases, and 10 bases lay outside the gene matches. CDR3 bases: TGTGCCAGCAGCCAATCGGAGGGAGGGCACGAGCAGTACTTC. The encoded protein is CASSQSEGGHEQYF.

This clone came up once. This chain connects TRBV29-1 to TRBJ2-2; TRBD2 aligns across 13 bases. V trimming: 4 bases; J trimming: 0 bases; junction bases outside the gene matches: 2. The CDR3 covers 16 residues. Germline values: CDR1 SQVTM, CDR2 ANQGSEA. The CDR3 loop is CSVAGTSGTNTGELFF. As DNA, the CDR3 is TGCAGCGTTGCAGGGACTAGCGGGACGAACACCGGGGAGCTGTTTTTT.